This T cell receptor (beta chain) was identified in a study of T cell responses to AZD1222 COVID-19 vaccine. TCRdb's copy holds only in-frame clones and misses some; the assay was immunoSEQ multiplex PCR. The sample has 110,000 or so clones, more than 75% seen once. The CDR3 is 18 amino acids. Germline lookup yields CDR1 LNHDA and CDR2 SQIVND (reference sequence). V was pared by 3 bases and J by 2 bases, with 13 bases of the junction left unmatched. The clonotype comes from an adult who received the AZD1222 COVID-19 vaccine. This sample comprised peripheral blood, obtained 28 days after the second AZD1222 dose. This sequence joins TRBV19 and TRBJ1-2; 9 bases align to TRBD1. CDR3 region: CASSIFLKRQGENYGYTF. The CDR3, as DNA: TGTGCCAGTAGTATCTTCCTTAAAAGACAGGGGGAGAACTATGGCTACACCTTC.